Presented here are 28 T cell receptor beta chains from one specimen sequenced in a study of blood T cell repertoires in COVID-19. The assay was immunoSEQ multiplex PCR, and TCRdb's table has in-frame clones only and misses some. The sample has about 180,000 clones; nearly 80% are singletons. The sequencing sample was made of PBMCs or T cells enriched from blood (not recorded which). All receptors derive from a man aged 55 to 70 who had been exposed to COVID-19.

The rearrangement links TRBV2 to TRBJ2-7; D may be TRBD2 (5 bases). V lost 6 bases to trimming and J lost 1 base, with 10 bases between them. This CDR3 contains 13 residues. Germline V gene lookup returns CDR1 SNHLY and CDR2 FYNNEI. CDR3 amino acids: CASRPRASYEQYF. Here the CDR3 DNA reads TGTGCCAGCAGGCCGCGGGCATCCTACGAGCAGTACTTC. The full variable domain, rest sourced from reference TRBV2 and TRBJ2-7, is EPEVTQTPSHQVTQMGQEVILRCVPISNHLYFYWYRQILGQKVEFLVSFYNNEISEKSEIFDDQFSVERPDGSNFTLKIRSTKLEDSAMYFCASRPRASYEQYFGPGTRLTVT.

This clone appeared once. The CDR3 is CASRRRREAAFF. DNA for the CDR3: TGTGCCAGCAGGCGACGCAGGGAGGCGGCTTTCTTT. The V gene is TRBV28, the J gene TRBJ1-1; D is possibly TRBD1 (5 bases). This CDR3 is 12 amino acids long. V was shortened by 6 bases and J by 11 bases, with 16 bases between the two germline ends. CDR1 and CDR2 (germline): MDHEN, SYDVKM.

The chain joins TRBV19 to TRBJ1-5, with 7 nucleotides matching TRBD1. Trimming at V came to 10 bases and at J to 3 bases, leaving 3 bases not matched to a gene. Germline CDR1 reads LNHDA; CDR2 reads SQIVND (reference sequence). This CDR3 is 12 amino acids long. This chain's CDR3 is CATGTANQPQHF. CDR3 nucleotide sequence: TGTGCCACCGGGACAGCCAATCAGCCCCAGCATTTT. Supplemented by reference TRBV19 and TRBJ1-5, the full variable domain reads DGGITQSPKYLFRKEGQNVTLSCEQNLNHDAMYWYRQDPGQGLRLIYYSQIVNDFQKGDIAEGYSVSREKKESFPLTVTSAQKNPTAFYLCATGTANQPQHFGDGTRLSIL.

The chain joins TRBV6-5 to TRBJ1-4; D gene ambiguous. Germline V gives CDR1 MNHEY, CDR2 SVGAGI. V was trimmed by 4 bases and J by 1 base, leaving 10 bases between them. This CDR3 spans 15 amino acids. CDR3 protein: CASSLTGRTNEKLFF. In DNA, the CDR3 is TGTGCCAGCAGTTTGACTGGGAGAACTAATGAAAAACTGTTTTTT.

This clone was counted only a few times. The V and J genes are TRBV29-1 and TRBJ2-7, with 11 bases aligning to TRBD2. CDR3 length: 15 residues. Germline loops: CDR1 SQVTM, CDR2 ANQGSEA. Trimming took 6 bases from V and 4 from J; bases not matched to a gene: 11. The CDR3 region is CSVANSGRAIYEQYF. The CDR3 coding sequence is TGCAGCGTCGCAAATAGCGGGAGGGCCATATACGAGCAGTACTTC.

The V call is TRBV10-1, the J call TRBJ1-1; a possible D gene is TRBD1 (6 bases). The CDR3 totals 13 residues. CDR1 is WNHNN and CDR2 is SYGVQD in the germline V gene (reference sequence). Trimming took 4 bases from V and 4 from J, leaving 10 bases between them. DNA of the CDR3: TGCGCCAGCAGTGCACTACAGGGCACTGAAGCTTTCTTT. Its translation is CASSALQGTEAFF.

The rearrangement links TRBV2 to TRBJ2-7; 7 positions agree with TRBD2. Germline V lookup: CDR1 SNHLY, CDR2 FYNNEI. The CDR3 covers 13 residues. Unmatched junction bases numbered 3, after V lost 4 bases and J lost 3 bases. The CDR3 region has the DNA TGTGCCAGCAGTGCCGAGCGGGGCTACGAGCAGTACTTC. It translates to CASSAERGYEQYF.

Notes on this clone: An end of the junction differs from the germline gene, which may be a read error. The chain couples TRBV5-1 to TRBJ1-1; 7 nucleotides line up with TRBD1. The CDR3 sequence is 14 residues long. Germline CDR1 is SGHRS and CDR2 is YFSETQ. The CDR3 spells CASTLEGARTEAFF. In nucleotides, the CDR3 is TGCGCCAGCACCTTGGAGGGGGCGCGGACTGAAGCTTTCTTT. The full variable domain, its missing parts supplied by reference TRBV5-1 and TRBJ1-1, is KAGVTQTPRYLIKTRGQQVTLSCSPISGHRSVSWYQQTPGQGLQFLFEYFSETQRNKGNFPGRFSGRQFSNSRSEMNVSTLELGDSALYLCASTLEGARTEAFFGQGTRLTVV.

The rearrangement uses TRBV29-1 and TRBJ2-5, with D tentatively TRBD1 (6 bases). The germline V gene has CDR1 SQVTM and CDR2 ANQGSEA. CDR3 length: 12 amino acids. Trimming took off 4 bases at V and 4 bases at J, with 10 bases between the two ends. CDR3 bases: TGCAGCGTTGTCAGGGGAGCAGAGACCCAGTACTTC. This sequence encodes CSVVRGAETQYF.

This chain joins TRBV19 and TRBJ2-3; possibly TRBD2 for D (6 bases). Germline V lookup: CDR1 LNHDA, CDR2 SQIVND (reference sequence). The ends were cut back, 7 bases at V and 1 base at J, with 12 bases in the middle. The CDR3 length is 14 residues. The CDR3 sequence: CASNRGFGTDTQYF. DNA of the CDR3: TGTGCCAGTAATCGGGGGTTTGGCACAGATACGCAGTATTTT.

The J gene is TRBJ1-5, the V gene TRBV12-3 or TRBV12-4; 10 bases agree with TRBD1. The CDR3 covers 13 residues. The trim removed 6 bases at V and 7 bases at J, leaving 3 bases unmatched. CDR3 residues: CASSGQGGQPQHF. DNA for the CDR3: TGTGCCAGCAGCGGACAGGGGGGGCAGCCCCAGCATTTT.

The chain employs TRBV29-1 and TRBJ1-1; 10 bases are a match to TRBD1. V was clipped by 6 bases and J by 11 bases; unmatched bases: 12. The CDR3 sequence is 13 residues long. Germline values: CDR1 SQVTM, CDR2 ANQGSEA. The CDR3 spells CSVLLGTGDHAFF. The CDR3, as DNA: TGCAGCGTACTGCTTGGGACAGGGGATCATGCTTTCTTT.

This rearrangement joins TRBV7-9 to TRBJ1-3, with D perhaps matching TRBD1 (6 bases). The CDR3 sequence is 14 residues long. Germline lookup yields CDR1 SEHNR and CDR2 FQNEAQ (reference sequence). Trimming took 6 bases from V and 7 from J, leaving 16 bases between them. CDR3 residues: CASRSSAGANTIYF. The CDR3 DNA is TGTGCCAGCAGAAGTTCGGCAGGGGCCAACACCATATATTTT. The whole variable domain, remainder taken from reference TRBV7-9 and TRBJ1-3, is DTGVSQNPRHKITKRGQNVTFRCDPISEHNRLYWYRQTLGQGPEFLTYFQNEAQLEKSRLLSDRFSAERPKGSFSTLEIQRTEQGDSAMYLCASRSSAGANTIYFGEGSWLTVV.

As DNA, the CDR3 is TGTGCCAGCAGCCGGGACGGGGGGGAGACCCAGTACTTC. It encodes CASSRDGGETQYF. V usage is TRBV12-3 or TRBV12-4 and J usage is TRBJ2-5; 7 bases fit TRBD2. The CDR3 length is 13 residues. Trimming removed 6 bases from V and 5 bases from J; junction bases left unmatched: 6.

This chain connects TRBV27 to TRBJ2-5; a weak D match, TRBD2 (5 bases). The germline V gene has CDR1 MNHEY and CDR2 SMNVEV (reference sequence). Trimming left V 10 bases short and J 0 bases short, with 24 bases between. The CDR3 totals 17 residues. The CDR3 loop is CATELSPGWLYQETQYF. The CDR3 DNA reads TGTGCCACCGAACTGTCCCCGGGGTGGCTGTACCAAGAGACCCAGTACTTC.

The chain employs TRBV11-1 and TRBJ1-1; D unresolved. Trimming removed 1 base at V and 1 base at J, with 10 bases between. Germline-derived CDR1 and CDR2 are SGHAT and FQDESV (reference sequence). The CDR3 covers 15 residues. The CDR3 here is CASSLVSGWNTEAFF. CDR3 bases: TGTGCCAGCAGCTTAGTGAGCGGTTGGAACACTGAAGCTTTCTTT.

The gene calls are TRBV5-1 and TRBJ2-5; TRBD2 matches at 8 bases. The CDR3 spans 14 residues. With 6 bases clipped from V and 3 bases from J, the junction kept 7 bases outside the gene matches. CDR1 is SGHRS, CDR2 YFSETQ, per germline. Here the CDR3 reads CASTEGTREETQYF. As DNA, the CDR3 is TGCGCCAGCACCGAGGGGACTAGAGAAGAGACCCAGTACTTC.

Comment on this clone: Other DNA sequences in this sample translate to the same CDR3. This chain connects TRBV19 to TRBJ2-3, with TRBD2 as a possible D gene (6 bases). Trimming removed 1 base from V and 4 bases from J, with 12 bases in between. This CDR3 comprises 15 residues. Germline values: CDR1 LNHDA, CDR2 SQIVND (reference sequence). CDR3: CASSIAGAGADTQYF. Written as DNA, the CDR3 is TGTGCCAGTAGTATAGCTGGAGCGGGCGCAGATACGCAGTATTTT.

This chain uses TRBV5-6 with TRBJ2-1, with TRBD1 as a possible D gene (5 bases). Trimming cost V 4 bases and J 7 bases, with 9 bases left between them. Germline-derived CDR1 and CDR2 are SGHDT and YYEEEE. This CDR3 has 12 amino acids. The CDR3 DNA reads TGTGCCAGCAGCCGGACACGGAATGAGCAGTTCTTC. Translating gives CASSRTRNEQFF.

The sample holds a few counts of this clone. The V and J genes are TRBV5-1 and TRBJ1-2; 7 bases are shared with TRBD1. This CDR3 is built from 16 residues. The J segment lost 4 bases and the V segment lost 3 bases, leaving 12 bases of the junction unmatched. Germline V gene data show CDR1 as SGHRS and CDR2 as YFSETQ. The CDR3 nucleotides read TGCGCCAGCAGCTCGTCGACAGGGTTTTTTATCTATGGCTACACCTTC. Translation gives CASSSSTGFFIYGYTF.

The rearrangement joins TRBV21-1 to TRBJ2-1; the D call TRBD2 from the table was never checked on the DNA. TRBV21-1 is recorded as a pseudogene. The CDR3 totals 18 residues. The CDR3 DNA follows: TGTGCCAGCAGCCCCGGACTAGCGGGACTTAGCTCCTACAATGAGCAGTTCTTC. As protein: CASSPGLAGLSSYNEQFF.

The gene calls are TRBV27 and TRBJ1-2; 7 bases match TRBD1. There are 14 residues in the CDR3. Germline V gene data show CDR1 as MNHEY and CDR2 as SMNVEV (reference sequence). After removal of 5 bases from V and 2 bases from J, the junction contained 5 bases not matched to a gene. CDR3 protein: CASSRAGGNYGYTF. The CDR3, as DNA: TGTGCCAGCAGTCGGGCAGGGGGGAACTATGGCTACACCTTC.

V and J are TRBV27 and TRBJ2-5, with 7 bases that match TRBD1. After removal of 2 bases from V and 1 base from J, the junction contained 10 bases not matched to a gene. Looked up from germline, CDR1 is MNHEY and CDR2 is SMNVEV (reference sequence). The CDR3 covers 17 residues. The CDR3 bases are TGTGCCAGCAGTTTAAAGCGACTGAGGACAGGCCAAGAGACCCAGTACTTC. This translates into CASSLKRLRTGQETQYF.

This clone was counted a single time. V is TRBV11-3 and J is TRBJ1-5; a weak D match, TRBD1 (6 bases). V lost 5 bases and J 5 bases, leaving 13 bases between the germline ends. Germline values: CDR1 SGHNT, CDR2 YENEEA. This CDR3 has 14 amino acids. The CDR3 is CASSAQGSDQPQHF. CDR3 sequence (DNA): TGTGCCAGCAGCGCACAGGGATCGGATCAGCCCCAGCATTTT. Looking up the rest from reference TRBV11-3 and TRBJ1-5 gives the full variable domain: EAGVVQSPRYKIIEKKQPVAFWCNPISGHNTLYWYLQNLGQGPELLIRYENEEAVDDSQLPKDRFSAERLKGVDSTLKIQPAELGDSAVYLCASSAQGSDQPQHFGDGTRLSIL.

CDR3 residues: CASSLAVDYGYTF. For the CDR3, the DNA is TGCGCCAGCAGCTTGGCGGTAGACTATGGCTACACCTTC. This chain connects TRBV5-1 to TRBJ1-2; D remains unclear. The CDR3 has 13 amino acids. Between the trimmed V and J ends, which lost 0 bases and 3 bases, there was a span of 6 bases. Germline-derived CDR1 and CDR2 are SGHRS and YFSETQ.

V gene TRBV4-2 combines with J gene TRBJ2-5, with TRBD2 matching 12 bases. CDR1 is LGHNA and CDR2 is YNFKEQ in the germline V gene. Trimming cost V 1 base and J 0 bases; bases outside gene matches: 0. The CDR3 extends over 16 amino acids. The CDR3 spells CASSQGLAGDQETQYF. The CDR3 DNA is TGTGCCAGCAGCCAAGGACTAGCGGGGGACCAAGAGACCCAGTACTTC.

This chain uses TRBV9 with TRBJ2-5, with TRBD2 matching 9 bases. With 0 bases clipped from V and 0 bases from J, the junction kept 3 bases outside the gene matches. The CDR3 consists of 16 residues. The V gene's germline CDR1 is SGDLS and CDR2 YYNGEE. The CDR3, as DNA: TGTGCCAGCAGCGTAGGGGCTAGCGGGAACCAAGAGACCCAGTACTTC. It specifies CASSVGASGNQETQYF.

The CDR3 loop reads CSVGELAGVEQFF. In DNA, the CDR3 is TGCAGCGTTGGTGAACTAGCGGGAGTTGAGCAGTTCTTC. The rearrangement joins TRBV29-1 to TRBJ2-1; 11 bases line up with TRBD2. V lost 4 bases and J lost 9; bases outside the gene matches: 5. The germline V gene encodes CDR1 SQVTM and CDR2 ANQGSEA. CDR3 length: 13 residues.